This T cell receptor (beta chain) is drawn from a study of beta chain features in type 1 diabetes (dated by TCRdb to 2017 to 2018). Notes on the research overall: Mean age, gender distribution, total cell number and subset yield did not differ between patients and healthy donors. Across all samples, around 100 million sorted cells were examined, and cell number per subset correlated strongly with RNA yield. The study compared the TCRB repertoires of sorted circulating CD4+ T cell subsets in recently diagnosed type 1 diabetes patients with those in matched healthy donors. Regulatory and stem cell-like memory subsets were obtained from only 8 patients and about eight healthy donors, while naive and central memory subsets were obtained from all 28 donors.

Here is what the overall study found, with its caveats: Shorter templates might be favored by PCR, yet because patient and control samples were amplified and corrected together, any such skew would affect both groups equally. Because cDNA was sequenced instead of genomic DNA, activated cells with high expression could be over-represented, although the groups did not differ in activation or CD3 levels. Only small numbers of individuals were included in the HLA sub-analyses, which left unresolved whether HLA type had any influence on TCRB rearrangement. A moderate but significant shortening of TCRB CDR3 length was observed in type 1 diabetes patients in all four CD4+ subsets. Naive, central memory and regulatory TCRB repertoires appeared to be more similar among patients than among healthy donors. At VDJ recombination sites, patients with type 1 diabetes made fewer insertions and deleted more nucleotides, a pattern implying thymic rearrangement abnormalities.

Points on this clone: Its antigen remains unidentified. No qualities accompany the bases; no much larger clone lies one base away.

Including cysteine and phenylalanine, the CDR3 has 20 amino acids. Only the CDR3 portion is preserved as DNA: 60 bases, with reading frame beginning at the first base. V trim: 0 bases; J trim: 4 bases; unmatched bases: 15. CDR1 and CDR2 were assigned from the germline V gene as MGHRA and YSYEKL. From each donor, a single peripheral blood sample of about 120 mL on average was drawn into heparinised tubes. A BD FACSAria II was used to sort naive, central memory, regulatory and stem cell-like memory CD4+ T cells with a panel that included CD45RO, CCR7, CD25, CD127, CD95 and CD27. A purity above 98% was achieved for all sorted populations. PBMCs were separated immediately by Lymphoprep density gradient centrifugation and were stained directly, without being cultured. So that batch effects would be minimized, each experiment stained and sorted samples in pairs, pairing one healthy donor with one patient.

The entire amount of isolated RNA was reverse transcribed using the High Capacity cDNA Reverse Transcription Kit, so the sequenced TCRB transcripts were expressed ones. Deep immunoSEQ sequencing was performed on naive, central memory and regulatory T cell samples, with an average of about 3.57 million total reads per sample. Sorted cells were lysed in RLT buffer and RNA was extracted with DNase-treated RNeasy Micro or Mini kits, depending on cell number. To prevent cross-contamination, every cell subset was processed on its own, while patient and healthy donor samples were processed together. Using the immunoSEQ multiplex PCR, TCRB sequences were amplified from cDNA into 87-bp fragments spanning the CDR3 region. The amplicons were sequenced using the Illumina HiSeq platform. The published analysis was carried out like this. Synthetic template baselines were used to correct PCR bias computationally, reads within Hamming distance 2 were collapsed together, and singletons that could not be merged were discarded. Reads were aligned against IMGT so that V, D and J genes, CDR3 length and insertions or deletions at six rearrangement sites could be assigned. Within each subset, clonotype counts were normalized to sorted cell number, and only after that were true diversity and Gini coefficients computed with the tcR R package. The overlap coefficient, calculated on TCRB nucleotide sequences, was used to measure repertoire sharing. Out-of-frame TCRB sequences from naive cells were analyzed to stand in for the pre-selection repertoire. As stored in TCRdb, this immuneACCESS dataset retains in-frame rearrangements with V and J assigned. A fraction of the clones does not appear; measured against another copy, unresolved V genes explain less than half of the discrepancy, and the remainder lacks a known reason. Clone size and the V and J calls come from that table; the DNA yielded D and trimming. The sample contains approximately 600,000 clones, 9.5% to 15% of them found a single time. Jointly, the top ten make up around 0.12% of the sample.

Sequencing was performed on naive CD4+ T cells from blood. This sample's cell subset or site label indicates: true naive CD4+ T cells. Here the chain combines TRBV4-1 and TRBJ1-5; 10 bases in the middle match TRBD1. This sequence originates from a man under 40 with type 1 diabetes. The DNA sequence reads TGCGCCAGCAGCCAAGATAAACCGGGACAGGGGCTTCCGATAAATCAGCCCCAGCATTTT. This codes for CASSQDKPGQGLPINQPQHF.